These T cell receptor beta chains were read from a single sample in a study of shared clonotypes between healthy human individuals. The assay was immunoSEQ multiplex PCR, and TCRdb's table has in-frame clones only and misses some. Found here are 650,000 to 750,000 clones, 72% of them singletons; the top ten hold 1.8%. The sample consisted of memory CD4+ T cells sorted from blood. These receptors all come from a woman aged 25-40 years in good health. The CDR3 runs from the conserved cysteine through the conserved F or W. Each record gives: clone size, V gene, J gene, CDR3 protein. A clone size is listed for some rows: how often the clone was seen (once, few, many), or a class if it is expanded.

-	TRBV5-1	TRBJ2-5	CASSLLTSEQETQYF
-	TRBV30	TRBJ2-7	CAWSVHLGSYEQYF
-	TRBV5-1	TRBJ2-3	CASSPSNTDTQYF
few	TRBV5-1	TRBJ2-5	CASSLPASSPETQYF
few	TRBV20-1	TRBJ2-7	CSASSLYEQYF
once	TRBV11-3	TRBJ2-2	CASSPSGSAPGELFF
-	TRBV5-1	TRBJ1-1	CASSLWGDTEAFF
many	TRBV7-2	TRBJ2-7	CASSLNAGGAYEQYF
-	TRBV10-3	TRBJ2-1	CAISARLTSGYSDEQFF
-	TRBV19	TRBJ2-7	CASSIYGGSIYEQYF
few	TRBV2	TRBJ2-6	CASRATGTYFSGANVLTF
-	TRBV29-1	TRBJ1-4	CSVGSAATNEKLFF
-	TRBV5-8	TRBJ1-2	CASSQPGQRNYGYTF
-	TRBV27	TRBJ2-3	CASRPPWTGSVDTQYF
-	TRBV5-1	TRBJ2-5	CASSKEGTQYF
-	TRBV11-2	TRBJ2-7	CASSPWGAREQYF
-	TRBV6-1	TRBJ2-1	CASSEGWGQAQFF
-	TRBV18	TRBJ2-7	CASSPASSNEQYF
-	TRBV11-2	TRBJ2-7	CASSGSDRGLSEQYF
-	TRBV7-9	TRBJ1-3	CASSFSGEARSGNTIYF
-	TRBV5-4	TRBJ2-1	CASSKRGEGGNEQFF
-	TRBV30	TRBJ1-1	CAWSRTGGATEAFF
-	TRBV28	TRBJ2-3	CASGPSGRTTDTQYF
once	TRBV6-5	TRBJ2-1	CASSRGGSGREFF
-	TRBV6-5	TRBJ1-5	CASSSAGGDQPQHF
once	TRBV11-3	TRBJ2-3	CASSLGLRGSGTDTQYF
-	TRBV5-1	TRBJ2-7	CASSGTGKNEQYF
-	TRBV27	TRBJ1-1	CASSLSVSLANTEAFF
once	TRBV4-1	TRBJ1-2	CASSQSVASNYGYTF
few	TRBV23-1	TRBJ1-1	CASSPPARGEAFF
few	TRBV18	TRBJ1-2	CASSPTGNYPSNYGYTF
-	TRBV28	TRBJ1-4	CASSSGSATNEKLFF
-	TRBV19	TRBJ2-7	CASSGQFGEQYF
-	TRBV2	TRBJ1-2	CASRKDSHGYTF
-	TRBV6-5	TRBJ2-1	CASSQSRHPVVEQFF
-	TRBV25-1	TRBJ1-2	CASSEYQGPNYTF
-	TRBV5-1	TRBJ2-5	CASSLGSVGGETQYF
few	TRBV30	TRBJ2-5	CAWSAGETQYF